Following are 2 T cell receptor beta chains from one sample sequenced in a study of blood T cells in healthy people across ages. Together with a sample-barcoded 5' primer, a J-beta primer mix was included in a second PCR lasting roughly 7 to 11 cycles. TCRdb re-called the 5' RACE reads with MiXCR, one entry per CDR3 protein. The table includes roughly 1,800,000 distinct CDR3 sequences, about 50% detected once. The sample comprised blood. The receptors derive from a woman between 40 and 50 years old in good health.

The chain recombines TRBV5-1 with TRBJ2-1; TRBD2 agrees at 12 bases. After removal of 0 bases from V and 5 bases from J, the junction contained 3 bases not matched to a gene. Germline values: CDR1 SGHRS, CDR2 YFSETQ. This CDR3 has 16 amino acids. The DNA of the CDR3 is TGCGCCAGCAGCTTGGCGGGACTAGCGGGCCACAATGAGCAGTTCTTC. Encoded protein: CASSLAGLAGHNEQFF. Using reference TRBV5-1 and TRBJ2-1 for the parts outside the CDR3, the full variable domain is KAGVTQTPRYLIKTRGQQVTLSCSPISGHRSVSWYQQTPGQGLQFLFEYFSETQRNKGNFPGRFSGRQFSNSRSEMNVSTLELGDSALYLCASSLAGLAGHNEQFFGPGTRLTVL.

This clonotype occurred a few times. The J gene is TRBJ2-6, the V gene TRBV7-9, with D unclear. There are 15 residues in the CDR3. The germline gives CDR1 SEHNR, CDR2 FQNEAQ (reference sequence). Trimming cost V 5 bases and J 1 base, with 9 bases left between them. CDR3 in amino acids: CASSPRWSGANVLTF. CDR3 in DNA: TGTGCCAGCAGCCCCAGGTGGTCTGGGGCCAACGTCCTGACTTTC.